This entry features one T cell receptor (beta chain) sequence. The method was immunoSEQ multiplex PCR; TCRdb's version includes in-frame clones alone and lacks a portion of them. The data show 9,500 to 15,000 clones, with around 81% seen just once and roughly 4.7% held by the top ten. This sample is drawn from a study of tumor-infiltrating lymphocytes in localized non-small cell lung cancer. Germline V CDR1 and CDR2: GTSNPN, SVGIG (reference sequence). The CDR3 has 16 amino acids. V was pared by 8 bases and J by 5 bases, with 24 bases between. Specimen: lung tumor tissue. The chain uses TRBV30 and TRBJ2-2; maybe TRBD1 (7 bases). The clonotype comes from a human donor with non-small cell lung cancer. The CDR3 loop is CARPHRAAGGTGELFF. The CDR3 bases are TGTGCCCGGCCGCATAGGGCGGCAGGGGGGACCGGGGAGCTGTTTTTT.